This T cell receptor (beta chain) was observed in a study of cytomegalovirus exposure and HLA in healthy donors. Researchers ran the PCR with 60 Vbeta and 13 Jbeta primers. Profiled with immunoSEQ multiplex PCR; TCRdb holds only in-frame clones, not every one. This table holds more than 110,000 clones, 75% found once. The CDR3 spans 12 residues. With 3 bases clipped from V and 6 bases from J, the junction kept 3 bases outside the gene matches. In germline, CDR1 is SGHRS, CDR2 YFSETQ. Sequenced material: PBMCs. This chain joins TRBV5-1 and TRBJ2-7; 7 nucleotides agree with TRBD1. This sequence originates from a young man in good health and CMV-seronegative. Here the CDR3 reads CASSSYRGEQYF. In DNA form, the CDR3 reads TGCGCCAGCAGCTCTTACAGGGGCGAGCAGTACTTC.